These T cell receptor beta chains were read from a single sample in a study of blood T cells in healthy people across ages. TCRdb processed the 5' RACE reads anew with MiXCR; each CDR3 protein has one entry. Here the sample spans some 370,000 distinct CDR3 sequences, roughly half being singletons. Sequencing input: blood. Every receptor here comes from a man aged 55 to 69 in good health. CDR3s include the opening cysteine and the closing phenylalanine or tryptophan. Each record gives: D gene, V gene, clone size, J gene, CDR3 DNA, CDR3 protein. A D gene is named only where the DNA matches it firmly. Size is stated for part of the rows, as once, few or many counts, or as a class when the clone is expanded.

>TRBD1|TRBV5-1|.|TRBJ2-5
TGCGCCAGCAGTCGCGTCTGGGACAGCCAAGAGACCCAGTACTTC
CASSRVWDSQETQYF
>TRBD1|TRBV6-5|.|TRBJ1-2
TGTGCCAGCAGTGGCCGGGACAGCAGAGGCTACACCTTC
CASSGRDSRGYTF
>TRBD1|TRBV29-1|.|TRBJ2-5
TGCAGCGAACAGGGGTCACCCAAAGAGACCCAGTACTTC
CSEQGSPKETQYF
>.|TRBV7-8|.|TRBJ1-1
TGTGCCAGCAGCTTTGGTGACAGTCGGAACACTGAAGCTTTCTTT
CASSFGDSRNTEAFF
>TRBD2|TRBV6-2/TRBV6-3|.|TRBJ2-5
TGTGCCAGCAGTGACCGCACTAGCGGGAGGGAGGAGACCCAGTACTTC
CASSDRTSGREETQYF
>TRBD2|TRBV27|few|TRBJ2-1
TGTGCCAGCAGTCTCGGGACTAGCGGGGGGAATGAGCAGTTCTTC
CASSLGTSGGNEQFF
>TRBD2|TRBV5-1|few|TRBJ2-3
TGCGCCAGCAGCTTGCTTCTAGCGGGAGTTGGTGATACGCAGTATTTT
CASSLLLAGVGDTQYF
>.|TRBV29-1|.|TRBJ2-3
TGCAGCGTTGATCTTTTAGCGGCCACAGATACGCAGTATTTT
CSVDLLAATDTQYF
>.|TRBV7-2|.|TRBJ2-1
TGTGCCAGCAGCGGACAGCGGGGAGGTTACAATGAGCAGTTCTTC
CASSGQRGGYNEQFF
>.|TRBV20-1|.|TRBJ2-7
TGCAGTGCTAGATATGGGCAGGGGAACCTCTACGAGCAGTACTTC
CSARYGQGNLYEQYF
>.|TRBV5-1|.|TRBJ2-1
TGCGCCAGCAGCTCAGACCAGGGTCCCTACAATGAGCAGTTCTTC
CASSSDQGPYNEQFF
>.|TRBV7-2|.|TRBJ2-1
TGTGCCAGCAGCTCGGCAGGATCCTCTGGAGGGGAGCAGTTCTTC
CASSSAGSSGGEQFF
>.|TRBV7-2|.|TRBJ1-2
TGTGCCAGCGTACGGGACACCGGGTGGGGTGGCTACACCTTC
CASVRDTGWGGYTF
>.|TRBV7-2|few|TRBJ2-7
TGTGCCAGCAGCCCCCGGGACGGATCCTACGAGCAGTACTTC
CASSPRDGSYEQYF
>TRBD2|TRBV7-2|.|TRBJ2-1
TGTGCCAGCAGCTCAGGGACTAGCGGGAGGGCCTTGGGGGAGCAGTTCTTC
CASSSGTSGRALGEQFF
>.|TRBV6-5|few|TRBJ1-2
TGTGCCAGCAGTTATATTCATGGCTACACCTTC
CASSYIHGYTF
>.|TRBV11-2|.|TRBJ1-1
TGTGCCAGCAGCTTAGATCGGGTCAGCCTTGAAGCTTTCTTT
CASSLDRVSLEAFF
>TRBD1|TRBV20-1|.|TRBJ1-5
TGCAGTGCTCCGGACAGGGGGCGAACAATGGCTCAGCCCCAGCATTTT
CSAPDRGRTMAQPQHF